Shown below are 25 T cell receptor beta chains from a single sample sequenced in a study of shared clonotypes between healthy human individuals. The method was immunoSEQ multiplex PCR; TCRdb's version includes in-frame clones alone and lacks a portion of them. The table records more than 2,000,000 clones, approximately 94% of them present only once. The sequenced material came from naive CD4+ T cells sorted from blood. Subset given: CD45RA+ positively selected. Receptor source: a man aged 18 to 29 in good health.

J is TRBJ2-5 and V is TRBV12-2; the table assigns TRBD1, which was not confirmed against the DNA. TRBV12-2 is designated a pseudogene. This CDR3 comprises 14 residues. CDR3 sequence reads: CASRLVGYRETQYF. In nucleotides, the CDR3 is TGTGCAAGTCGCTTAGTGGGGTACAGGGAGACCCAGTACTTC.

The chain recombines TRBV5-8 with TRBJ2-7, with D maybe TRBD2 (5 bases). Trimming took 1 base from V and 1 from J, leaving 9 bases between them. Germline V gene data show CDR1 as SGHTS and CDR2 as YDEGEE. This CDR3 spans 14 amino acids. Written as DNA, the CDR3 is TGTGCCAGCAGCTTGCCCGGGATTTCCTACGAGCAGTACTTC. Encoded protein: CASSLPGISYEQYF.

This chain joins TRBV14 and TRBJ1-6; D gene unclear. This CDR3 has 14 amino acids. V was pared by 1 base and J by 11 bases, with 12 bases between. Looked up from germline, CDR1 is SGHDN and CDR2 is FVKESK. DNA of the CDR3: TGTGCCAGCAGCCAAGTCGGTACGGGAGCACCCCTCCACTTT. It codes for CASSQVGTGAPLHF. Variable domain in full (rest from reference TRBV14 and TRBJ1-6): EAGVTQFPSHSVIEKGQTVTLRCDPISGHDNLYWYRRVMGKEIKFLLHFVKESKQDESGMPNNRFLAERTGGTYSTLKVQPAELEDSGVYFCASSQVGTGAPLHFGNGTRLTVT.

The rearrangement joins TRBV7-2 to TRBJ1-5; D remains unclear. Germline V CDR1 and CDR2: SGHTA, FQGNSA. Deletions cut 3 bases from V and 6 bases from J, with 9 bases between. This CDR3 has 13 amino acids. CDR3 sequence reads: CASSFGAGQPQHF. As DNA, the CDR3 is TGTGCCAGCAGCTTCGGCGCAGGTCAGCCCCAGCATTTT.

The chain couples TRBV2 to TRBJ2-3, with D uncertain. Trimming pared 8 bases from V and 2 bases from J, leaving 14 bases between. There are 14 residues in the CDR3. Looked up from germline, CDR1 is SNHLY and CDR2 is FYNNEI. The CDR3 loop is CASGPRRHTDTQYF. CDR3 DNA sequence: TGTGCCAGCGGGCCGAGACGGCACACAGATACGCAGTATTTT.

The genes are TRBV11-2 and TRBJ2-3, with a possible D match to TRBD1 (5 bases). V dropped 4 bases and J dropped 4 bases, with 6 bases sitting between them. CDR3 size: 12 residues. CDR1 SGHAT and CDR2 FQNNGV come from the germline V gene. The CDR3 bases are TGTGCCAGCAGCTCAGGGCCAGATACGCAGTATTTT. Translating gives CASSSGPDTQYF.

This rearrangement joins TRBV7-2 to TRBJ2-3, with TRBD1 matching 8 bases. Germline V gene lookup returns CDR1 SGHTA and CDR2 FQGNSA. V shed 6 bases and J 2 bases; nucleotides not matched to a gene: 10. The CDR3 contains 16 residues. CDR3 sequence: CASSPQGGLNTDTQYF. DNA of the CDR3: TGTGCCAGCAGTCCACAGGGGGGACTCAACACAGATACGCAGTATTTT. The complete variable domain, with remaining parts taken from reference TRBV7-2 and TRBJ2-3, reads GAGVSQSPSNKVTEKGKDVELRCDPISGHTALYWYRQSLGQGLEFLIYFQGNSAPDKSGLPSDRFSAERTGGSVSTLTIQRTQQEDSAVYLCASSPQGGLNTDTQYFGPGTRLTVL.

Concerning this clone: The junction and the germline gene differ at one end; a read error may be behind it. This chain joins TRBV7-7 and TRBJ2-5; 10 bases fit TRBD1. The CDR3 has 15 residues. Germline CDR1 is SSHAT and CDR2 is FNYEAQ (reference sequence). The CDR3 sequence is CASSLWTGGKETQYF. DNA of the CDR3: TGTGCTAGCAGCCTTTGGACAGGGGGAAAAGAGACCCAGTACTTC.

The chain recombines TRBV15 with TRBJ2-7; 9 bases match TRBD2. V shed 3 bases, J shed 4 bases, and the junction held 10 bases outside the gene matches. The CDR3 extends over 16 amino acids. Germline V gives CDR1 LNHNV, CDR2 YYDKDF (reference sequence). The CDR3 bases are TGTGCCACCAGCAGGAAGCCACTAGCGGGTTATTACGAGCAGTACTTC. Translated: CATSRKPLAGYYEQYF. The full variable domain, with the rest looked up from reference TRBV15 and TRBJ2-7, is DAMVIQNPRYQVTQFGKPVTLSCSQTLNHNVMYWYQQKSSQAPKLLFHYYDKDFNNEADTPDNFQSRRPNTSFCFLDIRSPGLGDTAMYLCATSRKPLAGYYEQYFGPGTRLTVT.

The V and J genes are TRBV6-5 and TRBJ2-1; the D gene is possibly TRBD1 (7 bases). Germline V gives CDR1 MNHEY, CDR2 SVGAGI. This CDR3 spans 15 amino acids. The ends were cut back, 6 bases at V and 4 bases at J, with 16 bases in the middle. DNA for the CDR3: TGTGCCAGCAGCCCTACCGCGGGACAGTACAATGAGCAGTTCTTC. Residues: CASSPTAGQYNEQFF.

Details on this clone: The same CDR3 also results from other DNA sequences found in this sample. This chain connects TRBV11-2 to TRBJ1-2; tentatively, D is TRBD1 (5 bases). V was clipped by 0 bases and J by 0 bases, with 5 bases between them. The CDR3 contains 14 residues. Germline V CDR1 and CDR2: SGHAT, FQNNGV. The CDR3 sequence is CASSLDRANYGYTF. Written as DNA, the CDR3 is TGTGCCAGCAGCTTAGACAGGGCTAACTATGGCTACACCTTC.

This rearrangement joins TRBV10-3 to TRBJ2-3; D gene unclear. This CDR3 is 15 amino acids long. Trimming took 3 bases from V and 6 from J, leaving 16 bases between them. Germline V gene data show CDR1 as ENHRY and CDR2 as SYGVKD. The CDR3 sequence is CAISEIQVSTDTQYF. DNA for the CDR3: TGTGCCATCAGTGAAATCCAGGTATCAACGGATACGCAGTATTTT.

CDR3 nucleotide sequence: TGTGCCAGCAGCCAATTGGGACTAGCGGGGGGGCTCCGCGAGCAGTACTTC. It yields the protein CASSQLGLAGGLREQYF. The chain carries TRBV14 and TRBJ2-7, with 16 bases that match TRBD2. CDR3 length: 17 amino acids. After removal of 2 bases from V and 6 bases from J, the junction contained 7 bases not matched to a gene. The V gene's germline CDR1 is SGHDN and CDR2 FVKESK.

J is TRBJ1-1 and V is TRBV2; D gene unclear. CDR1 is SNHLY, CDR2 FYNNEI, per germline. The CDR3 is 15 amino acids. V was shortened by 6 bases and J by 1 base, with 15 bases between the two germline ends. Here the CDR3 DNA reads TGTGCCAGCAGGAAAACCTCCCTGCAGAACACTGAAGCTTTCTTT. As protein: CASRKTSLQNTEAFF.

The rearrangement uses TRBV11-2 and TRBJ2-1, with D possibly being TRBD1 or TRBD2 (5 bases each). The CDR3 spans 15 residues. The V and J ends lost 5 bases and 2 bases respectively, with 13 bases between them. Germline CDR1 SGHAT, CDR2 FQNNGV. The CDR3 loop reads CASSQGDRAYNEQFF. The CDR3 bases are TGTGCCAGCAGCCAAGGGGACCGAGCCTACAATGAGCAGTTCTTC. The variable domain in full, with the rest retrieved from reference TRBV11-2 and TRBJ2-1, is EAGVAQSPRYKIIEKRQSVAFWCNPISGHATLYWYQQILGQGPKLLIQFQNNGVVDDSQLPKDRFSAERLKGVDSTLKIQPAKLEDSAVYLCASSQGDRAYNEQFFGPGTRLTVL.

The chain joins TRBV5-4 to TRBJ1-1, with D unresolved. The V gene's germline CDR1 is SGHNT and CDR2 YYREEE (reference sequence). The V end was cut by 1 base, the J end by 2 bases, with 9 bases between. The CDR3 is made up of 14 amino acids. CDR3: CASSLYQVNTEAFF. The CDR3 DNA sequence: TGTGCCAGCAGCTTGTATCAGGTAAACACTGAAGCTTTCTTT.

A single count supports this clone. This sample includes further DNA sequences coding for the same CDR3. The V and J genes are TRBV28 and TRBJ1-1, with D unresolved. The CDR3 totals 14 residues. The V gene's germline CDR1 is MDHEN and CDR2 SYDVKM. Trimming removed 4 bases at V and 1 base at J, with 10 bases between. Here the CDR3 reads CASSSAGPNTEAFF. CDR3 DNA: TGTGCCAGCAGTTCAGCGGGCCCGAACACTGAAGCTTTCTTT.

The CDR3 spells CASRPDMSSTDTQYF. CDR3 nucleotides: TGTGCCAGCAGACCCGACATGTCTAGCACAGATACGCAGTATTTT. The chain combines TRBV6-5 with TRBJ2-3, with D unresolved. This CDR3 spans 15 amino acids. From germline, CDR1 is MNHEY and CDR2 SVGAGI. V lost 6 bases, J lost 0 bases, and 13 bases lay in between.

The chain employs TRBV19 and TRBJ2-5; D is possibly TRBD2 (5 bases). The CDR3 length is 14 residues. Between the trimmed V and J ends, which lost 0 bases and 2 bases, there was a span of 7 bases. CDR1 and CDR2 from the germline V gene are LNHDA and SQIVND (reference sequence). CDR3 sequence: CASSIDGEQETQYF. The CDR3 region has the DNA TGTGCCAGTAGTATAGATGGGGAGCAAGAGACCCAGTACTTC.

This clone was counted once. In DNA form, the CDR3 reads TGTGCCAGCTCACCACAGGGGAACCAAGAGACCCAGTACTTC. This encodes CASSPQGNQETQYF. The chain uses TRBV18 and TRBJ2-5; possible D gene TRBD1, 5 bases. Trimming took 1 base from V and 0 from J, leaving 6 bases between them. Germline CDR1 reads KGHSH; CDR2 reads LQKENI. There are 14 residues in the CDR3.

The chain has TRBV7-2 and TRBJ2-6; D ambiguous. Between the trimmed V and J ends, which lost 3 bases and 0 bases, there was a span of 9 bases. The CDR3 covers 16 residues. Germline loops: CDR1 SGHTA, CDR2 FQGNSA. CDR3 DNA: TGTGCCAGCAGCTTCCGTCGAGGCTCTGGGGCCAACGTCCTGACTTTC. Encoded protein: CASSFRRGSGANVLTF.

The CDR3 coding sequence is TGCGCCAGCAGTGGCCAAGGTGGTACGCAGTATTTT. It specifies CASSGQGGTQYF. The chain has TRBV10-1 and TRBJ2-3; D unresolved. This CDR3 has 12 residues. Trimming pared 4 bases from V and 8 bases from J, leaving 10 bases between. Germline CDR1 WNHNN, CDR2 SYGVQD (reference sequence).

This clone was recorded once. The genes are TRBV29-1 and TRBJ2-2; 11 bases fit TRBD2. Germline CDR1 is SQVTM and CDR2 is ANQGSEA. The CDR3 length is 14 residues. V lost 6 bases and J lost 7; bases outside the gene matches: 7. CDR3 nucleotides: TGCAGCGTAAAACTAGCGGGGGTGCTCGGGGAGCTGTTTTTT. Translation gives CSVKLAGVLGELFF.

The chain is built from TRBV7-2 and TRBJ1-3, with D hard to call. Germline CDR1 and CDR2: SGHTA and FQGNSA. Between the trimmed V and J ends, which lost 1 base and 2 bases, there was a span of 9 bases. The CDR3 spans 15 residues. CDR3 DNA: TGTGCCAGCAGCTTAGGTGGCATAACTGGAAACACCATATATTTT. Its protein product is CASSLGGITGNTIYF.

The rearrangement links TRBV5-6 to TRBJ2-7; TRBD1 is a possible D gene (6 bases). The CDR3 has 13 amino acids. The germline V gene has CDR1 SGHDT and CDR2 YYEEEE. Trimming shortened V by 2 bases and J by 2 bases, and 8 bases separated the two germline ends. CDR3 coding DNA: TGTGCCAGCAGCTTCAAGGGGGCCTACGAGCAGTACTTC. Translated: CASSFKGAYEQYF.